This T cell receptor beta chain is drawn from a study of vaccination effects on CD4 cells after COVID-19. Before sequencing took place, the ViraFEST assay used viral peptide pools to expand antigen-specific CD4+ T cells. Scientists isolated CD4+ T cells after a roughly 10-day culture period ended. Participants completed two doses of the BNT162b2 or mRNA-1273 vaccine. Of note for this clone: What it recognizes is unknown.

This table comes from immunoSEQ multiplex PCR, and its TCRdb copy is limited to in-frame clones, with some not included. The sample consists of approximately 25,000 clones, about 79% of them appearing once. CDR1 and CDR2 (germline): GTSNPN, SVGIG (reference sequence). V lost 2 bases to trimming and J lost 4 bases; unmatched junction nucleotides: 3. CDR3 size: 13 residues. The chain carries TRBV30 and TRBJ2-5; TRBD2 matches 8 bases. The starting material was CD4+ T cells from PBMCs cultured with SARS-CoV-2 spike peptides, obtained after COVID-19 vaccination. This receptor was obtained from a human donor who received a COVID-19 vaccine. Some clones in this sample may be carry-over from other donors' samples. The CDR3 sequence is CAWSNGGAETQYF. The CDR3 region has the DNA TGTGCCTGGAGTAACGGGGGGGCAGAGACCCAGTACTTC.